Following are 21 T cell receptor beta chains from one sample sequenced in a study of blood T cell repertoires in COVID-19. TCRdb's table, derived via immunoSEQ multiplex PCR, lists solely in-frame clones and lacks some. The sample holds around 500,000 clones; approximately 90% are singletons and the top ten take 1.5% to 2%. Specimen: PBMCs or T cells enriched from blood (not recorded which). The receptors here all came from a woman aged 35 to 49 who had recovered from COVID-19.

The chain uses TRBV10-3 and TRBJ1-3; TRBD1 might be the D (5 bases). CDR3 size: 14 residues. The germline V and J ends were trimmed by 5 bases and 4 bases, with 12 bases remaining between them. The germline V gene encodes CDR1 ENHRY and CDR2 SYGVKD. The CDR3 bases are TGTGCCATCAGTCGCGGACACCAGGGAAACACCATATATTTT. This codes for CAISRGHQGNTIYF.

This clone is a singleton in its sample. V gene TRBV27 combines with J gene TRBJ2-1; tentatively, D is TRBD1 (6 bases). Germline CDR1 reads MNHEY; CDR2 reads SMNVEV (reference sequence). Deletions cut 5 bases from V and 0 bases from J, with 14 bases between. This CDR3 comprises 16 residues. In nucleotides, the CDR3 is TGTGCCAGCAGTCGCCTCCAGGGGACCTCCTACAATGAGCAGTTCTTC. Encoded protein: CASSRLQGTSYNEQFF.

This chain links TRBV27 with TRBJ2-7, with TRBD2 identical over 8 bases. From germline, CDR1 is MNHEY and CDR2 SMNVEV (reference sequence). This CDR3 spans 15 amino acids. V shed 4 bases, J shed 3 bases, and the junction held 8 bases outside the gene matches. The CDR3 loop reads CASSWIGRGHYEQYF. The CDR3 region has the DNA TGTGCCAGCAGTTGGATCGGGAGGGGACACTACGAGCAGTACTTC.

This clone was recorded a few times. The chain joins TRBV5-1 to TRBJ1-1; tentatively, D is TRBD1 (5 bases). The V end lost 0 bases, the J end lost 1 base, and 7 bases lay between the germline ends. This CDR3 has 14 residues. CDR1 is SGHRS and CDR2 is YFSETQ in the germline V gene. The CDR3 is CASSLGQPNTEAFF. Written as DNA, the CDR3 is TGCGCCAGCAGCTTGGGACAGCCGAACACTGAAGCTTTCTTT.

A single count supports this clone. The chain combines TRBV5-6 with TRBJ2-5; a possible D gene is TRBD1 (5 bases). The CDR3 loop spans 13 amino acids. The germline V and J ends were trimmed by 4 bases and 5 bases, with 12 bases remaining between them. Germline values: CDR1 SGHDT, CDR2 YYEEEE. The CDR3 loop reads CASSVPGMETQYF. For the CDR3, the DNA is TGTGCCAGCAGCGTGCCAGGGATGGAGACCCAGTACTTC.

Regarding this clone: Other DNA sequences in the sample encode the same CDR3. This chain uses TRBV12-3 or TRBV12-4 with TRBJ1-1; D perhaps matches TRBD1 (5 bases). This CDR3 has 13 residues. Trimming removed 3 bases from V and 1 base from J, with 6 bases in between. The CDR3 bases are TGTGCCAGCAGTTTCCAGGGGAACACTGAAGCTTTCTTT. Protein sequence: CASSFQGNTEAFF.

For this clone: The junction departs from germline at one end; a sequencing error may be responsible. The chain links TRBV7-2 to TRBJ2-1; 8 positions agree with TRBD2. The CDR3 sequence is 15 residues long. Germline loops: CDR1 SGHTA, CDR2 FQGNSA. CDR3 sequence: CASSLGGGLSGSSFF. CDR3 coding DNA: TGCGCCAGCAGCTTAGGTGGGGGTCTGAGCGGGAGCTCGTTCTTC.

This clone was counted only a few times. The V call is TRBV9, the J call TRBJ2-7, with 7 bases matching TRBD1. CDR3 length equals 15 residues. The germline CDR1 and CDR2 sequences are SGDLS and YYNGEE. Unmatched junction bases numbered 8, after V lost 3 bases and J lost 2 bases. This CDR3 reads CASSADPGGTYEQYF. In nucleotides, the CDR3 is TGTGCCAGCAGCGCCGATCCAGGGGGAACCTACGAGCAGTACTTC.

V and J are TRBV5-5 and TRBJ2-3; D is ambiguous. Trimming pared 2 bases from V and 0 bases from J, leaving 10 bases between. This CDR3 has 15 residues. CDR1 and CDR2 from the germline V gene are SGHKS and YYEKEE (reference sequence). CDR3 nucleotides: TGTGCCAGCAGCTTTTCGGGTCCGAGCACAGATACGCAGTATTTT. Amino acids: CASSFSGPSTDTQYF.

This clone was detected only once. The chain carries TRBV2 and TRBJ1-6; D uncertain. The V gene lost 9 bases and the J gene lost 9 bases, with 21 bases spanning the gap. CDR3 length: 15 residues. Per the germline V gene, CDR1 is SNHLY and CDR2 is FYNNEI. CDR3 DNA sequence: TGTGCCAGACGGGAAGGAGGGCGGCAGACTTCACCCCTCCACTTT. Translating it yields CARREGGRQTSPLHF.

The chain joins TRBV11-3 to TRBJ1-1, with D perhaps TRBD1 (5 bases). The V gene's germline CDR1 is SGHNT and CDR2 YENEEA. The CDR3 has 15 residues. V shed 3 bases and J shed 1 base, with 12 bases lying between them. The CDR3 protein is CASSFRQPWNTEAFF. The CDR3 DNA sequence: TGTGCCAGCAGCTTTCGACAGCCCTGGAACACTGAAGCTTTCTTT.

In nucleotides, the CDR3 is TGTGCCAGCAGGGAGGTTGTTAGCGGAAACACAGATACGCAGTATTTT. It encodes CASREVVSGNTDTQYF. The V and J genes are TRBV2 and TRBJ2-3; possible D gene TRBD2, 6 bases. The CDR3 is 16 residues long. Germline CDR1 is SNHLY and CDR2 is FYNNEI. V was pared by 6 bases and J by 2 bases, with 18 bases between.

V usage is TRBV19 and J usage is TRBJ1-1; 7 bases match TRBD1. Germline lookup yields CDR1 LNHDA and CDR2 SQIVND (reference sequence). CDR3 length equals 14 residues. V dropped 3 bases and J dropped 1; count of bases not matched to a gene: 2. The CDR3 nucleotides are TGTGCCAGTAGTATGACAGGGCCGAACACTGAAGCTTTCTTT. The encoded protein is CASSMTGPNTEAFF.

The chain joins TRBV7-8 to TRBJ1-4, with 10 bases fitting TRBD1. Germline values: CDR1 SGHVS, CDR2 FQNEAQ. V dropped 4 bases and J dropped 5; count of bases not matched to a gene: 7. The CDR3 loop spans 16 amino acids. CDR3: CASSWDRGEGNEKLFF. CDR3 DNA: TGTGCCAGCAGCTGGGACAGGGGTGAAGGAAATGAAAAACTGTTTTTT.

The chain recombines TRBV5-4 with TRBJ2-7, with 10 nucleotides matching TRBD2. In germline, CDR1 is SGHNT, CDR2 YYREEE (reference sequence). V trimming: 2 bases; J trimming: 3 bases; junction bases outside the gene matches: 8. The CDR3 is made up of 16 amino acids. CDR3 DNA sequence: TGTGCCAGCAGCTTCCTAGCGGGAGATCTAGGCTACGAGCAGTACTTC. Translated: CASSFLAGDLGYEQYF.

This rearrangement joins TRBV10-2 to TRBJ2-3, with D maybe TRBD1 (5 bases). V lost 8 bases and J lost 3, with 6 bases in between. In germline, CDR1 is WSHSY, CDR2 SAAADI. This CDR3 has 11 residues. As DNA, the CDR3 is TGCGCCAGCCGACAGACAGATACGCAGTATTTT. Protein product: CASRQTDTQYF.

In regard to this clone: Within the sample, other DNA sequences also encode this same CDR3. The chain links TRBV5-1 to TRBJ2-5; tentative D call: TRBD1 (5 bases). With 0 bases removed from V and 3 bases from J, the gap between germline ends came to 9 bases. The CDR3 spans 14 residues. The V gene's germline CDR1 is SGHRS and CDR2 YFSETQ. CDR3 sequence (DNA): TGCGCCAGCAGCTTGGGGCAGGGCGAAGAGACCCAGTACTTC. It specifies CASSLGQGEETQYF.

This chain uses TRBV5-1 with TRBJ2-5, with D perhaps matching TRBD2 (5 bases). CDR1 and CDR2 (germline): SGHRS, YFSETQ. This CDR3 comprises 14 residues. V was clipped by 2 bases and J by 4 bases, with 12 bases between them. CDR3 sequence: CASSFGLEGETQYF. The CDR3, as DNA: TGCGCCAGCAGCTTCGGATTAGAGGGAGAGACCCAGTACTTC.

The CDR3 sequence is CASSLEAGAITDTQYF. The CDR3 coding sequence is TGTGCCAGCAGCTTGGAGGCGGGAGCGATCACAGATACGCAGTATTTT. The chain has TRBV11-2 and TRBJ2-3; 7 nucleotides align to TRBD2. CDR1 is SGHAT and CDR2 is FQNNGV in the germline V gene. This CDR3 comprises 16 residues. V shed 3 bases, J shed 2 bases, and the junction held 8 bases outside the gene matches. The entire variable domain, with the rest obtained from reference TRBV11-2 and TRBJ2-3, is as follows: EAGVAQSPRYKIIEKRQSVAFWCNPISGHATLYWYQQILGQGPKLLIQFQNNGVVDDSQLPKDRFSAERLKGVDSTLKIQPAKLEDSAVYLCASSLEAGAITDTQYFGPGTRLTVL.

CDR3 amino acids: CARSSSVNSYEQYF. The CDR3 bases are TGTGCCAGAAGCTCTAGCGTGAACTCCTACGAGCAGTACTTC. The rearrangement uses TRBV5-3 and TRBJ2-7; possibly TRBD2 for D (6 bases). TRBV5-3 is labeled an ORF, and its function is uncertain. V was pared by 3 bases and J by 0 bases, with 10 bases between. This CDR3 has 14 residues.

The rearrangement links TRBV7-2 to TRBJ2-1, with TRBD2 matching 7 bases. V was pared by 5 bases and J by 1 base, with 8 bases of the junction left unmatched. Looked up from germline, CDR1 is SGHTA and CDR2 is FQGNSA. The CDR3 extends over 16 amino acids. The DNA of the CDR3 is TGTGCCAGCAGCCGTAATCTAGCGGTTTCCTACAATGAGCAGTTCTTC. Translation: CASSRNLAVSYNEQFF.